This T cell receptor (beta chain) stems from a study of T cell changes during pregnancy in multiple sclerosis. The table lists this clone with a count of one. TCRdb keeps only in-frame clones here, not all; method: immunoSEQ multiplex PCR. This table holds just under 65,000 clones, 75% to 95% found once. The receptor's source is a female donor in good health, enrolled as a control in a pregnancy study. This specimen was peripheral blood, taken in the third trimester of pregnancy.

CDR3 nucleotides: TGTGCCACCAGCGATCGGGGAGGGAGTAACAATGAGCAGTTCTTC. Its protein product is CATSDRGGSNNEQFF. The rearrangement joins TRBV10-3 to TRBJ2-1; 7 nucleotides agree with TRBD2. With 10 bases clipped from V and 5 bases from J, the junction kept 14 bases outside the gene matches. This CDR3 has 15 residues. The V gene's germline CDR1 is ENHRY and CDR2 SYGVKD.